The subject of this entry is one TCR beta chain. The antigen it recognizes is unknown. No base quality values were provided; no much bigger clone lies one nucleotide off. The data were taken from a study of blood T cells in healthy people across ages (dated by TCRdb to between 2014 and 2017). For the wider study: In model experiments, roughly one uniquely barcoded TCR beta cDNA molecule per two T cells was captured by template switching. The study measured age-related changes in TCR beta repertoire diversity using deep sequencing normalized with unique cDNA molecular identifiers. Four age groups were formed from the donors: young (average about 17 years), middle-aged (roughly 38), aged (approximately 60) and long-lived (82). Donors of different ages were randomly distributed across sequencing lanes to avoid experimental bias. Using the same blood draw, the study looked at two additional independent replicas of 1 million unique cDNA reads for two donors, one aged 18 to 29 and the other aged 80 or older. The paper's findings and limits, for the study overall: Bulk unsorted PBMC profiling prevented conclusive comparison of naive and antigen-experienced compartments. There was a strong correlation between observed TCR beta diversity and the percentage of naive T cells measured by flow cytometry. Total diversity estimates from one million sequenced T cells were considered lower bounds and underestimates. As age increased, observed TCR beta diversity per million T cells dropped in a roughly linear way, and a significant reduction was already evident by age roughly 40. Because donor CMV infection status was unknown, age-related changes in expanded clonotypes were potentially confounded. Compared with the aged group, the long-lived group had more naive CD4+ T cells, fewer expanded clones and increased TCR diversity, suggesting age selection.

The donors were roughly 39 Caucasian individuals from Russia, aged roughly 6 to 90 years, who were systemically healthy. Each donor gave ten milliliters of peripheral blood, drawn into EDTA-treated Vacutainer tubes. Ficoll-Paque density-gradient centrifugation was used to isolate PBMCs, with at least 6.5 million per sample. Trizol reagent was used to extract total RNA from PBMCs, with at least 5.5 micrograms per sample. For every donor, an aliquot of PBMCs went through flow cytometry to measure the percentages of naive CD45RAhigh/CD27high T cells. The receptor library was made with 5' RACE. A second PCR of roughly 6 to 11 cycles was run with a J-beta primer mix and a sample-barcoded 5' primer. A template-switch 5' adaptor carrying 12 random nucleotides introduced a unique molecular identifier onto each TCR beta cDNA molecule. Each sample yielded at least 3 million CDR3-containing paired-end reads. First-strand cDNA synthesis was performed from all RNA using the Mint cDNA synthesis kit, with priming by a TRBC-specific oligonucleotide. Following uracil-DNA glycosylase treatment, a first 18-cycle PCR with universal primers M1SS and BC2_uni_R was performed on all cDNA. Concerning the study's data processing: For normalization, 1 million high-quality reads, each with a distinct molecular identifier, were randomly selected from each sample. Reads with shared molecular identifiers were discarded instead of being binned into consensus sequences. MiTCR, set to a Q25 quality threshold and the strictest error-elimination algorithm, was used for CDR3 identification, clonotype clustering and error correction. A nonparametric unseen species model with Euler transformation was used to estimate a lower bound on total TCR beta diversity. Starting from the raw public reads, TCRdb applied fastp trimming at Q25, assembled clones with MiXCR and retained in-frame beta chains. For every CDR3 protein sequence, its rows merge into one entry that carries the most common genes and DNA. TCRdb, not the authors, supplied the V and J calls. This sample gives fewer than 2,000,000 distinct CDR3 sequences in total; about two fifths of them show up just once. The ten largest clones take up more than 20% of the sample.

The CDR3 runs 11 residues from the cysteine to the phenylalanine. The retained sequence is limited to the CDR3, 33 bases, with the frame set at the first base. The V end loses 8 bases and the J end loses 4 bases, and a stretch of 8 bases separates them. The clonotype originates from a human donor in good health. Input material: blood. The chain is assembled from TRBV12-3 or TRBV12-4 and TRBJ1-2; a confident D gene designation cannot be given. The DNA sequence follows: TGTGCCAGCGGCCTGATCTATGGCTACACCTTC. It codes for CASGLIYGYTF.